One sample yielded the 14 T cell receptor beta chains listed below, sequenced in a study of blood T cell repertoires in COVID-19. The protocol was immunoSEQ multiplex PCR, while the TCRdb copy is restricted to in-frame clones and leaves out a portion. The sample carries over 300,000 clones, around 83% recorded once. Sequencing input: peripheral blood. The source is a woman in her forties or fifties with acute or convalescent COVID-19.

J is TRBJ2-7 and V is TRBV4-3, with TRBD2 matching over 8 bases. V lost 3 bases and J lost 4; bases outside the gene matches: 8. This CDR3 region has 15 residues. Germline loops: CDR1 LGHNA, CDR2 YSLEER. The CDR3 DNA is TGCGCCAGCAGCCAGGGGAGCGGGAGAAGGTACGAGCAGTACTTC. It translates to CASSQGSGRRYEQYF.

The chain uses TRBV7-8 and TRBJ1-4; D gene uncertain. The CDR3 is made up of 14 amino acids. The V end lost 3 bases, the J end lost 8 bases, and 13 bases lay between the germline ends. Germline loops: CDR1 SGHVS, CDR2 FQNEAQ. The CDR3 region is CASSFLQTKEKLFF. The CDR3 nucleotides read TGTGCCAGCAGCTTCCTACAGACGAAGGAAAAACTGTTTTTT. Full variable domain (missing parts from reference TRBV7-8 and TRBJ1-4): GAGVSQSPRYKVAKRGQDVALRCDPISGHVSLFWYQQALGQGPEFLTYFQNEAQLDKSGLPSDRFFAERPEGSVSTLKIQRTQQEDSAVYLCASSFLQTKEKLFFGSGTQLSVL.

The chain joins TRBV3-1 (or the pseudogene TRBV3-2) to TRBJ1-6; 10 bases map to TRBD1. Looked up from germline, CDR1 is LGHDT and CDR2 is YNNKEL (reference sequence). The CDR3 has 18 amino acids. Trimming at V came to 0 bases and at J to 7 bases, leaving 9 bases not matched to a gene. The CDR3: CASSQDSRTGGTNSPLHF. The CDR3 nucleotides read TGTGCCAGCAGCCAAGATTCCAGGACAGGGGGTACCAATTCACCCCTCCACTTT.

CDR3 bases: TGTGCCTGGGAGGGACAGAACAACTATGGCTACACCTTC. This encodes CAWEGQNNYGYTF. The chain links TRBV30 to TRBJ1-2, with 7 bases that match TRBD1. Germline CDR1 and CDR2: GTSNPN and SVGIG (reference sequence). Unmatched junction bases numbered 5, after V lost 5 bases and J lost 2 bases. The CDR3 is 13 amino acids. The full variable domain, with the rest looked up from reference TRBV30 and TRBJ1-2, is SQTIHQWPATLVQPVGSPLSLECTVEGTSNPNLYWYRQAAGRGLQLLFYSVGIGQISSEVPQNLSASRPQDRQFILSSKKLLLSDSGFYLCAWEGQNNYGYTFGSGTRLTVV.

This sequence joins TRBV4-2 and TRBJ2-7, with TRBD2 matching over 16 bases. Germline V lookup: CDR1 LGHNA, CDR2 YNFKEQ. This CDR3 is 17 amino acids long. The V and J ends lost 4 bases and 4 bases, in that order; junction bases with no gene match: 7. CDR3: CASSPGLAGGLDYEQYF. The CDR3 DNA reads TGTGCCAGCAGCCCGGGACTAGCGGGAGGGTTGGATTACGAGCAGTACTTC.

This clone was seen only a few times. This chain joins TRBV10-1 and TRBJ1-5, with D uncertain. V was shortened by 4 bases and J by 5 bases, with 12 bases between the two germline ends. CDR1 and CDR2 (germline): WNHNN, SYGVQD (reference sequence). The CDR3 totals 14 residues. DNA of the CDR3: TGCGCCAGCAGTGCCCACGGTTACGATCAGCCCCAGCATTTT. Translating it yields CASSAHGYDQPQHF.

This rearrangement joins TRBV6-5 to TRBJ1-2, with D hard to call. CDR1 and CDR2 (germline): MNHEY, SVGAGI. Trimming took off 6 bases at V and 8 bases at J, with 16 bases between the two ends. The CDR3 loop spans 13 amino acids. The CDR3 is CASRFNSGRGYTF. The DNA of the CDR3 is TGTGCCAGCAGATTCAACAGCGGTAGGGGCTACACCTTC.

This clone was picked up a small number of times. The chain uses TRBV7-9 and TRBJ2-1; a possible D gene is TRBD2 (7 bases). The V end lost 5 bases, the J end lost 0 bases, and 17 bases lay between the germline ends. The CDR3 has 17 amino acids. CDR1 SEHNR and CDR2 FQNEAQ come from the germline V gene (reference sequence). The CDR3 loop reads CASSPPPGGDSYNEQFF. The DNA of the CDR3 is TGTGCCAGCAGCCCCCCCCCGGGGGGCGACTCCTACAATGAGCAGTTCTTC. Variable domain in full (rest from reference TRBV7-9 and TRBJ2-1): DTGVSQNPRHKITKRGQNVTFRCDPISEHNRLYWYRQTLGQGPEFLTYFQNEAQLEKSRLLSDRFSAERPKGSFSTLEIQRTEQGDSAMYLCASSPPPGGDSYNEQFFGPGTRLTVL.

The chain's CDR3 is CASSSGLAGVGELFF. In DNA, the CDR3 is TGTGCCAGCAGCTCGGGACTAGCGGGAGTCGGGGAGCTGTTTTTT. This chain uses TRBV11-3 with TRBJ2-2; 14 bases agree with TRBD2. Germline V gene lookup returns CDR1 SGHNT and CDR2 YENEEA. The CDR3 extends over 15 amino acids. V was pared by 4 bases and J by 7 bases, with 2 bases of the junction left unmatched.

This chain connects TRBV10-3 to TRBJ2-2, with 7 bases aligning to TRBD1. Germline values: CDR1 ENHRY, CDR2 SYGVKD. The CDR3 covers 16 residues. With V trimmed by 3 bases and J by 0 bases, 4 bases remained unmatched. The CDR3 loop reads CAISEQGKSNTGELFF. The CDR3 DNA is TGTGCCATCAGTGAACAGGGGAAATCGAACACCGGGGAGCTGTTTTTT.

The J gene is TRBJ2-3, the V gene TRBV11-2, with 7 bases identical to TRBD2. Per germline, CDR1 SGHAT and CDR2 FQNNGV. The CDR3 loop spans 15 amino acids. Trimming took 5 bases from V and 8 from J; bases not matched to a gene: 13. The CDR3 loop reads CASSADRDYGVTQYF. CDR3 nucleotide sequence: TGTGCCAGCAGCGCAGACCGGGACTACGGTGTTACGCAGTATTTT.

V usage is TRBV30 and J usage is TRBJ1-2, with 8 bases aligning to TRBD1. Germline-derived CDR1 and CDR2 are GTSNPN and SVGIG (reference sequence). The trim removed 5 bases at V and 4 bases at J, leaving 9 bases unmatched. CDR3 size: 14 residues. CDR3 in amino acids: CAWAKQGVGYGYTF. CDR3 DNA sequence: TGTGCCTGGGCTAAACAGGGGGTCGGCTATGGCTACACCTTC.

This chain links TRBV18 with TRBJ1-1; D is perhaps TRBD1 (5 bases). CDR1 and CDR2 from the germline V gene are KGHSH and LQKENI. Trimming removed 0 bases at V and 12 bases at J, with 14 bases between. CDR3 length: 13 residues. The CDR3 here is CASSPPYPGSSFF. DNA of the CDR3: TGTGCCAGCTCACCACCCTATCCAGGGTCGTCTTTCTTT.

This clone was found a few times. The chain joins TRBV4-1 to TRBJ2-6; possible D gene TRBD1, 5 bases. V was pared by 1 base and J by 0 bases, with 13 bases between. Germline-derived CDR1 and CDR2 are MGHRA and YSYEKL. The CDR3 runs 18 residues. Here the CDR3 reads CASSQVDMGFSGANVLTF. For the CDR3, the DNA is TGCGCCAGCAGCCAAGTGGACATGGGGTTCTCTGGGGCCAACGTCCTGACTTTC.